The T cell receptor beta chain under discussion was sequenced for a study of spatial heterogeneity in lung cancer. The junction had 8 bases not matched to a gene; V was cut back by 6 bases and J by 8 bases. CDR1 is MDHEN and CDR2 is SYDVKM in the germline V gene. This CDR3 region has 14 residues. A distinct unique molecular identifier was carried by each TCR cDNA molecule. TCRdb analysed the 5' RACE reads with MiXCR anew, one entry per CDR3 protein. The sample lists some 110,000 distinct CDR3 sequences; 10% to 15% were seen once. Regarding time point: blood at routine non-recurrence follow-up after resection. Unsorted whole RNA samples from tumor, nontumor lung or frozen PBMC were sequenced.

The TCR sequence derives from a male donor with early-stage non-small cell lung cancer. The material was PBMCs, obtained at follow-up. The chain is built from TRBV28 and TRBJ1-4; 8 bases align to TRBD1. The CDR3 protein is CASSPGRTGEKLFF. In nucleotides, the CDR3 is TGTGCCAGCAGCCCCGGGCGGACAGGGGAAAAACTGTTTTTT. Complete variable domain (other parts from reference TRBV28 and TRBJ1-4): DVKVTQSSRYLVKRTGEKVFLECVQDMDHENMFWYRQDPGLGLRLIYFSYDVKMKEKGDIPEGYSVSREKKERFSLILESASTNQTSMYLCASSPGRTGEKLFFGSGTQLSVL.